This T cell receptor (beta chain) was recovered during a study of low-dose radiotherapy and immunotherapy resistance in tumors. CDR3 size: 15 residues. Trimming removed 4 bases from V and 10 bases from J, with 20 bases in between. In regard to this clonotype: One base separates it from a far larger clone, so it is likely a read error.

Gene-specific TRAV and TRBV primers were used for first-strand cDNA, covering alpha and beta chains. TCR amplification involved 20 PCR cycles with a constant-region primer and V-primer adapter. TCRdb reprocessed the reads via MiXCR and lists one record per CDR3 protein. The profile shows nearly 95,000 distinct CDR3 sequences, just under 9.5% of them singletons. This sample's time point: before trial treatment. Source: PBMCs, taken before treatment. The rearrangement links TRBV23-1 to TRBJ2-1, with D possibly matching TRBD2 (5 bases). TRBV23-1 is assigned to the ORF class and has an uncertain function. The clonotype was recovered from a male donor with prostate cancer. The CDR3 region has the DNA TGCGCCAGCAGTCGCGTTTTCGGGGTCCTGGACGAGCAGTTCTTC. This sequence encodes CASSRVFGVLDEQFF.